The 8 T cell receptor beta chains below all came from one sample that was sequenced in a study of blood T cells in healthy people across ages. A second PCR of roughly 7 to 11 cycles used a sample-barcoded 5' primer and a J-beta primer mix. TCRdb reprocessed the 5' RACE reads via MiXCR and lists one record per CDR3 protein. Among hundreds of thousands of distinct CDR3 sequences, under 30% were seen once, and the ten largest hold 17%. Sequenced material: blood. The receptors shown here come from a woman of 80 years or more in good health.

This clonotype was recorded many times. The chain employs TRBV20-1 and TRBJ2-5; unclear D gene. This CDR3 contains 11 residues. Germline V gene data show CDR1 as DFQATT and CDR2 as SNEGSKA (reference sequence). In DNA, the CDR3 is TGCAGCAGGTTGAGTGGAGAGACCCAGTACTTC. This encodes CSRLSGETQYF.

V gene TRBV3-1 combines with J gene TRBJ2-7, with D maybe TRBD2 (5 bases). From germline, CDR1 is LGHDT and CDR2 YNNKEL (reference sequence). Trimming cost V 1 base and J 7 bases, with 14 bases left between them. The CDR3 runs to 14 residues. The CDR3 nucleotides read TGTGCCAGCAGCCAAGTGGCTAGCATGGATGAGCAGTACTTC. This sequence encodes CASSQVASMDEQYF.

The J gene is TRBJ2-1, the V gene TRBV7-2; 14 bases are a match to TRBD2. This CDR3 comprises 20 residues. Germline CDR1 reads SGHTA; CDR2 reads FQGNSA. J lost 2 bases, V lost 2 bases, and 11 bases had no gene match. In DNA, the CDR3 is TGTGCCAGCAGCTTAATTTTTGGACTAGCGGGAGGCCCCACCTACAATGAGCAGTTCTTC. It yields the protein CASSLIFGLAGGPTYNEQFF.

This clonotype was seen at least ten times. This chain connects TRBV10-3 to TRBJ2-3; the match to TRBD1 covers 9 bases. The germline CDR1 and CDR2 sequences are ENHRY and SYGVKD. There are 16 residues in the CDR3. After removal of 3 bases from V and 1 base from J, the junction contained 5 bases not matched to a gene. CDR3 DNA: TGTGCCATCAGTGATGGGACAGGGCGGGGCACAGATACGCAGTATTTT. It codes for CAISDGTGRGTDTQYF.

The gene calls are TRBV28 and TRBJ1-6; the match to TRBD1 covers 7 bases. In germline, CDR1 is MDHEN, CDR2 SYDVKM. With 7 bases clipped from V and 9 bases from J, the junction kept 12 bases outside the gene matches. The CDR3 sequence is 15 residues long. CDR3 region: CASTRPGQPPSPLHF. CDR3 in DNA: TGTGCCAGCACCCGCCCGGGACAGCCCCCTTCACCCCTCCACTTT.

This clonotype came up a few times. V gene TRBV7-2 combines with J gene TRBJ1-1, with D possibly matching TRBD1 (5 bases). From germline, CDR1 is SGHTA and CDR2 FQGNSA. V lost 2 bases, J lost 2 bases, and 12 bases lay in between. The CDR3 contains 15 residues. In nucleotides, the CDR3 is TGTGCCAGCAGCTTAAGTTCTCAGGGCAACACTGAAGCTTTCTTT. This gives the protein CASSLSSQGNTEAFF.

This clonotype was seen more than once but under ten times. This rearrangement joins TRBV6-6 to TRBJ1-6; unclear D gene. In germline, CDR1 is MNHNY, CDR2 SVGAGI (reference sequence). The ends were cut back, 0 bases at V and 10 bases at J, with 10 bases in the middle. This CDR3 has 14 amino acids. The chain's CDR3 is CASSYSTSRSPLHF. CDR3 DNA: TGTGCCAGCAGTTACTCGACGTCGAGGTCACCCCTCCACTTT.

This clonotype was seen a single time. This chain joins TRBV6-6 and TRBJ1-2; tentatively, D is TRBD1 (5 bases). V lost 7 bases and J 4 bases, leaving 13 bases between the germline ends. Germline V gene data show CDR1 as MNHNY and CDR2 as SVGAGI (reference sequence). This CDR3 has 13 amino acids. CDR3 in amino acids: CASIGGIGYGYTF. In nucleotides, the CDR3 is TGTGCCAGCATCGGGGGGATCGGCTATGGCTACACCTTC.